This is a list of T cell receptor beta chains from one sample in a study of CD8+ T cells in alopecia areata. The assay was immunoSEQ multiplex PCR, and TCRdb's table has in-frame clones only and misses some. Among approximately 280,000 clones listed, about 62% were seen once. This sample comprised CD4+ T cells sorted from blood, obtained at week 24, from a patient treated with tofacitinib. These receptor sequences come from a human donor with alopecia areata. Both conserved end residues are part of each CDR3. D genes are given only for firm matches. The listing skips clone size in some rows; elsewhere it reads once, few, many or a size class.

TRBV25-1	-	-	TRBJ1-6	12	CASSGGYSPLHF	TGTGCCAGCAGCGGGGGGTATTCACCCCTCCACTTT
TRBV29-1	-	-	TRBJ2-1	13	CSVRTDGYNEQFF	TGCAGCGTTAGAACAGACGGATACAATGAGCAGTTCTTC
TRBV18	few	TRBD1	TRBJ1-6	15	CASSPPGQGASPLHF	TGTGCCAGCTCACCACCCGGACAGGGTGCTTCACCCCTCCACTTT
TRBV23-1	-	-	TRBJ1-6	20	CASSQSGRRDCVLGNSPLHF	TGCGCCAGCAGTCAATCCGGACGGCGAGACTGTGTGTTGGGTAATTCACCCCTCCACTTT
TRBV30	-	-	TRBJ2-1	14	CAWIRGGLYNEQFF	TGTGCCTGGATCCGCGGGGGCCTTTACAATGAGCAGTTCTTC
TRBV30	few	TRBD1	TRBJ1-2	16	CAWSVRTGRRQYGYTF	TGTGCCTGGAGTGTCCGGACAGGGCGGAGGCAGTACGGCTACACCTTC
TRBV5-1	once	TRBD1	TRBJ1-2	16	CASSPGFGGQNYGYTF	TGCGCCAGCAGCCCCGGGTTTGGGGGACAGAACTATGGCTACACCTTC
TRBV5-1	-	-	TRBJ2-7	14	CASSATGYNYEQYF	TGCGCCAGCAGCGCCACCGGATACAACTACGAGCAGTACTTC
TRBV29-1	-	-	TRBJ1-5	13	CSVALAINQPQHF	TGCAGCGTCGCCCTTGCCATCAATCAGCCCCAGCATTTT
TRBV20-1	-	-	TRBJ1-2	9	CSSYPGYTF	TGCAGTTCCTATCCCGGCTACACCTTC
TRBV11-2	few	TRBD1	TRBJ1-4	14	CASGRTGANEKLFF	TGTGCCAGCGGGCGGACAGGGGCTAATGAAAAACTGTTTTTT
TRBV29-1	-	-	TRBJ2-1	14	CSVEGRIDGNEQFF	TGCAGCGTTGAAGGCCGGATCGACGGGAATGAGCAGTTCTTC
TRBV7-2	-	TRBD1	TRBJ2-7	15	CASSLTQGAPYEQYF	TGTGCCAGCAGCTTAACACAGGGGGCGCCGTACGAGCAGTACTTC
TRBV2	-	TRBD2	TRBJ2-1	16	CASRREGLAAYNEQFF	TGTGCCAGCAGGCGGGAGGGACTAGCGGCCTACAATGAGCAGTTCTTC
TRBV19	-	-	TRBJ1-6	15	CASRGTTAGNSPLHF	TGTGCCAGTAGAGGGACGACAGCAGGGAATTCACCCCTCCACTTT
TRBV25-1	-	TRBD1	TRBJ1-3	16	CASSDGQGPPGNTIYF	TGTGCCAGCAGTGATGGACAGGGCCCACCTGGAAACACCATATATTTT
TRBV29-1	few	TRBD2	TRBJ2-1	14	CSESGGISYNEQFF	TGCAGCGAATCGGGGGGAATCTCCTACAATGAGCAGTTCTTC
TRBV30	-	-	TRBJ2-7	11	CAWSGGYEQYF	TGTGCCTGGAGTGGTGGTTACGAGCAGTACTTC
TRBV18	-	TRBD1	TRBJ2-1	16	CASSQLGQASYNEQFF	TGTGCCAGCTCACAGCTTGGACAGGCCTCCTACAATGAGCAGTTCTTC
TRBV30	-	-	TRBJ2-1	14	CAWSVRFHGNEQFF	TGTGCCTGGAGTGTACGATTCCACGGCAATGAGCAGTTCTTC
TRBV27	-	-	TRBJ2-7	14	CASSSGDRLYEQYF	TGTGCCAGCAGTTCGGGGGACAGATTGTACGAGCAGTACTTC
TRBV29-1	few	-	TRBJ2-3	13	CSVAHVITDTQYF	TGCAGCGTTGCCCACGTTATCACAGATACGCAGTATTTT
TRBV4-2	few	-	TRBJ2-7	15	CASSQEWDMTYEQYF	TGTGCCAGCAGCCAAGAATGGGACATGACCTACGAGCAGTACTTC
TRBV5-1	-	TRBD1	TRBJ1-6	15	CASSPGGQGSYALHF	TGCGCCAGCAGCCCGGGGGGACAGGGGTCATACGCCCTCCACTTT
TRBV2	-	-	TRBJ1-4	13	CASSISNIEKLFF	TGTGCCAGCAGTATATCTAACATCGAAAAACTGTTTTTT
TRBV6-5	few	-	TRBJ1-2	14	CASRGRGSRDGYTF	TGTGCCAGCAGAGGGCGCGGGAGTCGCGATGGCTACACCTTC
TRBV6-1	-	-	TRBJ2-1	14	CASTVQGPYNEQFF	TGTGCCAGCACTGTACAGGGCCCCTACAATGAGCAGTTCTTC
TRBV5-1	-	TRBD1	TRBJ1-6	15	CASSAPDRDQGPLHF	TGCGCCAGCAGCGCCCCGGACAGGGACCAGGGGCCCCTCCACTTT
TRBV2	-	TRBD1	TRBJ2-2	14	CASSGQGAAGELFF	TGTGCCAGCAGTGGACAGGGGGCGGCCGGGGAGCTGTTTTTT
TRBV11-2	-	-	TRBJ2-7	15	CASSLFRAPGSVQYF	TGTGCCAGCAGCTTATTCAGGGCACCTGGGTCGGTGCAGTACTTC
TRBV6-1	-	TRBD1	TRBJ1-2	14	CASSVTGEDYGYTF	TGTGCCAGCAGTGTAACAGGGGAGGACTATGGCTACACCTTC
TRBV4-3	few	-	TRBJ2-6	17	CASSQDQGRDGANVLTF	TGCGCCAGCAGCCAAGATCAGGGCCGAGACGGGGCCAACGTCCTGACTTTC
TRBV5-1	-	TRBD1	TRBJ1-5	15	CASSLGQGADQPQHF	TGCGCCAGCAGCTTAGGCCAGGGGGCGGATCAGCCCCAGCATTTT
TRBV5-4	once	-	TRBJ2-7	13	CASSLGTGELQYF	TGTGCCAGCAGCTTGGGGACTGGTGAGCTGCAGTACTTC
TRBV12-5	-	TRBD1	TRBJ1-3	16	CASGSTGTGSGNTIYF	TGTGCTAGTGGCTCGACCGGGACAGGGAGTGGAAACACCATATATTTT
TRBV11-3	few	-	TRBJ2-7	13	CASSLGVISPQYF	TGTGCCAGCAGCTTAGGTGTGATCTCGCCGCAGTACTTC
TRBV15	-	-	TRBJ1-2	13	CATSSSGGEGYTF	TGTGCCACCAGCAGTTCAGGTGGGGAGGGCTACACCTTC
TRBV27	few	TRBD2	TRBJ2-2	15	CASMPPKRGAGELFF	TGTGCCAGCATGCCCCCCAAGCGGGGCGCCGGGGAGCTGTTTTTT
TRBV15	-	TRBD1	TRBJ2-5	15	CATSRGDRAQETQYF	TGTGCCACCAGCAGAGGGGACAGGGCCCAAGAGACCCAGTACTTC
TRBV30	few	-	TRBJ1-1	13	CAWSNRDGTEAFF	TGTGCCTGGAGTAACCGGGATGGCACTGAAGCTTTCTTT